This TCR beta chain was obtained from a study of OX40 agonist ivuxolimab in advanced cancers. Study-level background: The costimulatory receptor OX40 (CD134) was targeted by ivuxolimab, a fully human IgG2 agonistic monoclonal antibody. Intravenous ivuxolimab was administered to patients every 2 weeks at six dose levels: 0.01, 0.1, 0.3, 1.5, 3 and 10 mg/kg. Of the approximately 50 dose-escalation patients, hepatocellular carcinoma was present in about 20, melanoma in roughly 15, renal cell carcinoma in 9 and head and neck cancer in 9. A male proportion of 82.7% and a mean age of around 60 years, ranging from about 23 to 79, were recorded for the dose-escalation cohort. Prior anti-PD-1, anti-PD-L1 or anti-CTLA-4 therapy was permitted, and 30% to 50% of dose-escalation patients had received checkpoint inhibitors. Partial responses were achieved by three dose-escalation patients, of whom one had hepatocellular carcinoma and two had cutaneous melanoma. Peripheral TCRbeta sequencing aimed to test whether ivuxolimab altered TCR sequence diversity and caused clonal T-cell expansion. The paper reports the monotherapy dose-escalation portion (N = 52 patients) of the phase I ivuxolimab trial.

Turning to this clone: Its antigen specificity is not known. Base qualities are missing; no much larger clone stands one base away.

V is clipped by 1 base and J by 8 bases, and the sequence between their germline boundaries is 15 bases long. The CDR3 holds 15 amino acids from the cysteine to the phenylalanine. The kept DNA is CDR3 alone, 45 bases in frame from the first base. The germline V gene supplies CDR1 MGHRA and CDR2 YSYEKL. Results the study describes overall, beyond this receptor: At doses of 0.1 to 3.0 mg/kg, clonal expansion of both CD4+ and CD8+ T cells in blood was seen between baseline and week 6. In the 0.1-3.0 mg/kg groups, partial responders had among the lowest normalized peripheral clonal expansion, particularly in CD8+ T cells. On average, CD8+ T cells showed more expanded clones than CD4+ T cells after ivuxolimab. Low levels of normalized T-cell clonal expansion were also seen in some patients who did not respond. Which antigens the clonally expanded peripheral T cells were specific for was not determined.

The trial excluded patients who had a history of autoimmune disease or were on systemic immunosuppression. Peripheral blood for TCR sequencing was collected from all dose cohorts at baseline, on cycle 4 day 1, and on cycle 7 day 1. The samples were drawn from a first-in-human, open-label, multicenter phase I dose-escalation trial of ivuxolimab. Adults with locally advanced or metastatic melanoma, renal cell carcinoma, hepatocellular carcinoma or head and neck squamous cell carcinoma were enrolled in the trial. Before TCR sequencing, CD4+ T cells and CD8+ T cells from peripheral blood were sorted into separate populations. Genomic DNA was isolated from the sorted cells so that the TCRbeta CDR3 region could be sequenced. The immunoSEQ Assay was used to sequence the TCRbeta CDR3 regions. TCRdb obtained this table from immuneACCESS and retained in-frame rearrangements with V and J assigned. These tables miss some clones; where compared with another copy, unresolved V genes account for less than half of the shortfall, and the remainder is unexplained. The sample contains roughly 63,000 clones, about 88% of them found a single time. The ten largest clones take up around 12% of the sample.

This specimen consisted of CD4+ or CD8+ T cells sorted from blood, obtained in a trial of the OX40 agonist ivuxolimab. The sequence is built from TRBV4-1 and TRBJ1-5; TRBD1 is a possible D gene, resting on 6 matching bases. This receptor was taken from an adult with an advanced solid tumor such as melanoma, head and neck, liver or kidney cancer. The CDR3 has the sequence CASSQAQGPGEPQHF. The DNA is TGCGCCAGCAGCCAAGCGCAGGGCCCAGGGGAGCCCCAGCATTTT.